A single sample gave rise to the 29 T cell receptor beta chains below, sequenced in a study of T cell repertoires in aging, cancer and after chemotherapy. Amplification of TCR beta used genomic DNA extracted from peripheral blood. A mixed TRB-A/B primer pool amplified rearranged TRB by multiplex touch-down PCR. One entry per CDR3 protein results from TCRdb running MiXCR on the multiplex PCR reads. The sample contains about 11,000 distinct CDR3 sequences, 30% to 40% of which appear only once. Sequenced: blood. These TCRs come from a human donor in good health.

This clonotype was detected a few times. This rearrangement joins TRBV6-1 to TRBJ2-1; 11 positions match TRBD2. The CDR3 is 17 residues long. V was clipped by 6 bases and J by 1 base; unmatched bases: 8. Germline loops: CDR1 MNHNS, CDR2 SASEGT. CDR3 in amino acids: CASRGLTSGESYNEQFF. In DNA form, the CDR3 reads TGTGCCAGCAGAGGGTTGACTAGCGGGGAGTCCTACAATGAGCAGTTCTTC.

This chain joins TRBV12-3 or TRBV12-4 and TRBJ1-5; TRBD1 matches 8 bases. The CDR3 has 14 amino acids. With V trimmed by 4 bases and J by 8 bases, 7 bases remained unmatched. The CDR3 protein is CASSSQGAVEPQHF. For the CDR3, the DNA is TGTGCCAGCAGTTCGCAGGGGGCCGTGGAGCCCCAGCATTTT.

V gene TRBV19 combines with J gene TRBJ1-5, with TRBD1 matching over 9 bases. The length of the CDR3 is 15 residues. CDR1 and CDR2 (germline): LNHDA, SQIVND (reference sequence). V lost 7 bases, J lost 0 bases, and 4 bases stayed unmatched. The CDR3 protein is CASIRDRDSNQPQHF. The CDR3 region has the DNA TGTGCCAGTATCAGGGACAGGGATAGCAATCAGCCCCAGCATTTT. The full variable domain, completed using reference TRBV19 and TRBJ1-5, is DGGITQSPKYLFRKEGQNVTLSCEQNLNHDAMYWYRQDPGQGLRLIYYSQIVNDFQKGDIAEGYSVSREKKESFPLTVTSAQKNPTAFYLCASIRDRDSNQPQHFGDGTRLSIL.

The chain has TRBV5-1 and TRBJ2-1; 8 positions match TRBD2. CDR1 and CDR2 from the germline V gene are SGHRS and YFSETQ. V lost 7 bases to trimming and J lost 0 bases; unmatched junction nucleotides: 6. The CDR3 extends over 15 amino acids. This CDR3 is CASGESGSSYNEQFF. Here the CDR3 DNA reads TGCGCCAGCGGGGAGAGCGGGAGCTCCTACAATGAGCAGTTCTTC. The full variable domain, with the rest looked up from reference TRBV5-1 and TRBJ2-1, is KAGVTQTPRYLIKTRGQQVTLSCSPISGHRSVSWYQQTPGQGLQFLFEYFSETQRNKGNFPGRFSGRQFSNSRSEMNVSTLELGDSALYLCASGESGSSYNEQFFGPGTRLTVL.

The sample holds a few counts of this clonotype. This chain uses TRBV5-1 with TRBJ2-2, with a weak D call TRBD1 (6 bases). Germline CDR1 and CDR2: SGHRS and YFSETQ. The length of the CDR3 is 14 residues. The germline V and J ends were trimmed by 2 bases and 4 bases, with 9 bases remaining between them. The CDR3 coding sequence is TGCGCCAGCAGCTTTGGCAGGGGCACCGGGGAGCTGTTTTTT. It yields the protein CASSFGRGTGELFF.

V usage is TRBV19 and J usage is TRBJ2-5; 12 nucleotides agree with TRBD2. The germline CDR1 and CDR2 sequences are LNHDA and SQIVND (reference sequence). The ends lost 6 bases at V and 5 bases at J; junction bases unmatched: 22. The CDR3 sequence is 20 residues long. The CDR3 nucleotides read TGTGCCAGTAGCCGATACAGGACTAGCGGGGCCTTGTCGGGGGGTGAGACCCAGTACTTC. Protein: CASSRYRTSGALSGGETQYF.

There are a few counts of this clonotype. The CDR3: CASRGGPGNTIYF. CDR3 in DNA: TGTGCCAGCAGGGGGGGACCGGGAAACACCATATATTTT. This chain links TRBV6-5 with TRBJ1-3, with D perhaps TRBD1 (5 bases). Germline V gives CDR1 MNHEY, CDR2 SVGAGI. CDR3 length equals 13 residues. Trimming pared 6 bases from V and 4 bases from J, leaving 10 bases between.

This clonotype is labeled medium-sized (0.01 to 0.1%). V and J are TRBV6-5 and TRBJ2-2; the D gene is possibly TRBD1 (7 bases). CDR3 length: 16 residues. The germline V gene encodes CDR1 MNHEY and CDR2 SVGAGI. V lost 2 bases to trimming and J lost 6 bases, with 16 bases between them. Here the CDR3 reads CASSYGVQGGSGELFF. CDR3 sequence (DNA): TGTGCCAGCAGTTACGGGGTGCAGGGGGGATCCGGGGAGCTGTTTTTT.

This clonotype was detected only a few times. The genes are TRBV12-3 or TRBV12-4 and TRBJ1-1, with D perhaps TRBD1 (6 bases). V shed 0 bases and J shed 6 bases, with 11 bases lying between them. The CDR3 loop spans 14 amino acids. The CDR3 region is CASSLAGGTAEAFF. CDR3 nucleotide sequence: TGTGCCAGCAGTTTAGCCGGGGGCACGGCTGAAGCTTTCTTT.

There are a few counts of this clonotype. The rearrangement uses TRBV10-3 and TRBJ2-1; possibly TRBD1 for D (6 bases). This CDR3 is 15 amino acids long. V was pared by 6 bases and J by 0 bases, with 12 bases between. The germline V gene encodes CDR1 ENHRY and CDR2 SYGVKD. The CDR3 nucleotides read TGTGCCATCAGCCCCGGGACACTCTCCTACAATGAGCAGTTCTTC. Translation: CAISPGTLSYNEQFF.

V is TRBV13 and J is TRBJ1-2; D unresolved. In germline, CDR1 is PRHDT, CDR2 FYEKMQ (reference sequence). V was clipped by 2 bases and J by 0 bases, with 10 bases between them. This CDR3 contains 15 residues. CDR3 sequence reads: CASSLFAVANYGYTF. The DNA of the CDR3 is TGTGCCAGCAGCTTATTTGCAGTAGCTAACTATGGCTACACCTTC.

This clonotype has only a few counts. The V gene is TRBV6-5, the J gene TRBJ1-1; 10 nucleotides match TRBD1. The CDR3 extends over 16 amino acids. Germline values: CDR1 MNHEY, CDR2 SVGAGI. Germline trimming cut 4 bases from V and 7 bases from J; bases unmatched to any gene: 12. CDR3 coding DNA: TGTGCCAGCAGTTCACTACCGGGACAGGGGCGTAATGAAGCTTTCTTT. Translated, it gives CASSSLPGQGRNEAFF.

V and J are TRBV18 and TRBJ2-3, with D possibly being TRBD1 (5 bases). The CDR3 is 17 residues long. The ends were cut back, 2 bases at V and 3 bases at J, with 18 bases in the middle. CDR1 KGHSH and CDR2 LQKENI come from the germline V gene. The CDR3 region is CASSPAPEGDFTDTQYF. CDR3 nucleotide sequence: TGTGCCAGCTCACCAGCGCCTGAAGGGGATTTTACAGATACGCAGTATTTT.

This clonotype was detected only a few times. The rearrangement links TRBV6-1 to TRBJ1-5; unclear D gene. V was clipped by 2 bases and J by 2 bases, with 13 bases between them. Per germline, CDR1 MNHNS and CDR2 SASEGT. The CDR3 consists of 16 residues. CDR3 coding DNA: TGTGCCAGCAGTGAATTAGTGGGTTCTCGCAATCAGCCCCAGCATTTT. This translates into CASSELVGSRNQPQHF.

This clonotype has only a few counts. V is TRBV6-1 and J is TRBJ2-1; 12 positions agree with TRBD2. The CDR3 has 15 residues. V shed 3 bases, J shed 10 bases, and the junction held 7 bases outside the gene matches. Germline lookup yields CDR1 MNHNS and CDR2 SASEGT. For the CDR3, the DNA is TGTGCCAGCAGTGACAGACTAGCGGGAGTTAAAGAGCAGTTCTTC. Its translation is CASSDRLAGVKEQFF.

In regard to this clonotype: Compared with germline, one end of the junction differs, possibly owing to a read error. The chain carries TRBV6-5 and TRBJ2-5; 7 bases are a match to TRBD2. This CDR3 spans 15 amino acids. CDR1 is MNHEY and CDR2 is SVGAGI in the germline V gene. The CDR3 region has the DNA TGCGCCAGCAGTGAGTCGAGCCCGGGAGGAGAGACCCAGTACTTC. Translated: CASSESSPGGETQYF.

This clonotype was counted only a few times. This sequence joins TRBV6-1 and TRBJ2-3; D may correspond to TRBD1 or TRBD2 (5 bases each). Looked up from germline, CDR1 is MNHNS and CDR2 is SASEGT. The V end lost 4 bases, the J end lost 2 bases, and 19 bases lay between the germline ends. This CDR3 contains 17 residues. The DNA of the CDR3 is TGTGCCAGCAGTGTCCACGGTATGGGACCTATCACAGATACGCAGTATTTT. This gives the protein CASSVHGMGPITDTQYF.

The chain combines TRBV6-5 with TRBJ1-2; unclear D gene. The V end was cut by 6 bases, the J end by 2 bases, with 13 bases between. The CDR3 length is 14 residues. Germline CDR1 reads MNHEY; CDR2 reads SVGAGI. The CDR3 nucleotides read TGTGCCAGCAGCCCGTCGTATAGAAACTATGGCTACACCTTC. Translation gives CASSPSYRNYGYTF.

This clonotype was counted only a few times. V usage is TRBV18 and J usage is TRBJ1-6, with D unclear. V lost 2 bases to trimming and J lost 7 bases, with 12 bases between them. The CDR3 is 15 residues long. Germline V CDR1 and CDR2: KGHSH, LQKENI. In DNA, the CDR3 is TGTGCCAGCTCACCAAAAGTCCATAGGAATTCACCCCTCCACTTT. This translates into CASSPKVHRNSPLHF.

This clonotype came up a few times. The chain employs TRBV6-5 and TRBJ1-4; tentatively, D is TRBD1 (6 bases). Germline V gene data show CDR1 as MNHEY and CDR2 as SVGAGI. This CDR3 has 17 amino acids. Trimming pared 5 bases from V and 9 bases from J, leaving 25 bases between. This CDR3 reads CASSRVAGQTTMKKLFF. The CDR3 DNA is TGTGCCAGCAGTCGAGTCGCCGGACAGACTACTATGAAAAAACTGTTTTTT.

J is TRBJ2-7 and V is TRBV6-1; a possible D gene is TRBD1 (6 bases). CDR1 and CDR2 from the germline V gene are MNHNS and SASEGT. The germline V and J ends were trimmed by 5 bases and 0 bases, with 8 bases remaining between them. The CDR3 is made up of 13 amino acids. The CDR3 DNA is TGTGCCAGCAGTACAGGGCCCTCCTACGAGCAGTACTTC. Translation gives CASSTGPSYEQYF.

This chain uses TRBV20-1 with TRBJ2-3; possible D gene TRBD2, 5 bases. The CDR3 spans 13 residues. Germline V gene data show CDR1 as DFQATT and CDR2 as SNEGSKA (reference sequence). V dropped 8 bases and J dropped 4 bases, with 16 bases sitting between them. CDR3 DNA sequence: TGCAGTTCCCGGGATCCGCTGTCAGATACGCAGTATTTT. Translated, it gives CSSRDPLSDTQYF.

This clonotype is labeled as medium-sized. The rearrangement uses TRBV15 and TRBJ2-7; no clear D. The CDR3 is 15 amino acids. Germline values: CDR1 LNHNV, CDR2 YYDKDF (reference sequence). Trimming took off 0 bases at V and 3 bases at J, with 12 bases between the two ends. The CDR3 here is CATSRDALDHYEQYF. The CDR3 DNA sequence: TGTGCCACCAGCAGAGATGCCCTGGACCACTACGAGCAGTACTTC.

This clonotype was seen only a few times. V usage is TRBV7-2 and J usage is TRBJ2-3, with 12 bases fitting TRBD1. The germline gives CDR1 SGHTA, CDR2 FQGNSA. The trim removed 3 bases at V and 1 base at J, leaving 17 bases unmatched. The CDR3 covers 21 residues. Here the CDR3 DNA reads TGTGCCAGCAGCTTGAAAGGTTCCGGGACAGGGGGCTGGTGGGGCACAGATACGCAGTATTTT. Its translation: CASSLKGSGTGGWWGTDTQYF.

The chain has TRBV6-5 and TRBJ2-3; 9 nucleotides align to TRBD2. This CDR3 contains 16 residues. The germline V gene has CDR1 MNHEY and CDR2 SVGAGI. V gave up 4 bases and J gave up 4 bases; unmatched junction bases: 9. CDR3 in DNA: TGTGCCAGCAGTTTTTGGCCCGCGGGAGGGGCAGATACGCAGTATTTT. It codes for CASSFWPAGGADTQYF.

The rearrangement joins TRBV30 to TRBJ1-3; D is perhaps TRBD1 (5 bases). The CDR3 contains 16 residues. The germline V and J ends were trimmed by 1 base and 4 bases, with 17 bases remaining between them. Germline V lookup: CDR1 GTSNPN, CDR2 SVGIG (reference sequence). In DNA form, the CDR3 reads TGTGCCTGGAGTGCCGGGACCATCGGTGGAGGAAACACCATATATTTT. It yields the protein CAWSAGTIGGGNTIYF.

This clonotype is medium-sized (0.01 to 0.1%) within its sample. J is TRBJ1-2 and V is TRBV29-1; D not resolved. This CDR3 contains 11 residues. V shed 8 bases and J shed 8 bases, with 15 bases lying between them. Germline V gives CDR1 SQVTM, CDR2 ANQGSEA. The CDR3 DNA reads as TGCAGCACCCAGGTTGTCGGGGGCTACACCTTC. Translating gives CSTQVVGGYTF.

The J gene is TRBJ2-5, the V gene TRBV5-1, with unresolved D. Between the trimmed V and J ends, which lost 7 bases and 1 base, there was a span of 11 bases. The CDR3 is 13 amino acids. The germline V gene has CDR1 SGHRS and CDR2 YFSETQ. CDR3 in amino acids: CASSRNIQETQYF. DNA for the CDR3: TGCGCCAGCTCCCGGAATATCCAAGAGACCCAGTACTTC. Using reference TRBV5-1 and TRBJ2-5 for the parts outside the CDR3, the full variable domain is KAGVTQTPRYLIKTRGQQVTLSCSPISGHRSVSWYQQTPGQGLQFLFEYFSETQRNKGNFPGRFSGRQFSNSRSEMNVSTLELGDSALYLCASSRNIQETQYFGPGTRLLVL.

The genes are TRBV7-9 and TRBJ2-1, with D unclear. CDR3 length: 12 amino acids. CDR1 and CDR2 (germline): SEHNR, FQNEAQ (reference sequence). V was clipped by 1 base and J by 9 bases, with 7 bases between them. CDR3: CASSLDRVEQFF. The CDR3 nucleotides read TGTGCCAGCAGCTTAGATAGGGTTGAGCAGTTCTTC.